This T cell receptor (beta chain) is drawn from a study of shared clonotypes between healthy human individuals. Only in-frame clones appear in the TCRdb table, and some are missing; sequencing was by immunoSEQ multiplex PCR. The sample contains just over 2,000,000 clones, 90% to 95% of which appear only once. About this clone: Antigen specificity is unknown.

CDR1 is MNHEY, CDR2 SVGAGI, per germline. V was pared by 5 bases and J by 8 bases, with 12 bases of the junction left unmatched. CDR3 length equals 15 residues. Broader study findings: Larger estimated richness was generally seen in naive subsets than in memory subsets. Clonotypes which were not shared had lower generation probabilities than clonotypes that all four donors shared.

The chain couples TRBV6-5 to TRBJ2-1; TRBD2 agrees at 7 bases. The sequence was obtained from a man younger than 30 in good health. The sequencing input was naive CD4+ T cells sorted from blood. Subset of the sample: CD45RA+ positively selected. CDR3 amino acids: CASSNGAGSLDEQFF. For the CDR3, the DNA is TGTGCCAGCAGTAATGGAGCGGGGTCCCTTGATGAGCAGTTCTTC.